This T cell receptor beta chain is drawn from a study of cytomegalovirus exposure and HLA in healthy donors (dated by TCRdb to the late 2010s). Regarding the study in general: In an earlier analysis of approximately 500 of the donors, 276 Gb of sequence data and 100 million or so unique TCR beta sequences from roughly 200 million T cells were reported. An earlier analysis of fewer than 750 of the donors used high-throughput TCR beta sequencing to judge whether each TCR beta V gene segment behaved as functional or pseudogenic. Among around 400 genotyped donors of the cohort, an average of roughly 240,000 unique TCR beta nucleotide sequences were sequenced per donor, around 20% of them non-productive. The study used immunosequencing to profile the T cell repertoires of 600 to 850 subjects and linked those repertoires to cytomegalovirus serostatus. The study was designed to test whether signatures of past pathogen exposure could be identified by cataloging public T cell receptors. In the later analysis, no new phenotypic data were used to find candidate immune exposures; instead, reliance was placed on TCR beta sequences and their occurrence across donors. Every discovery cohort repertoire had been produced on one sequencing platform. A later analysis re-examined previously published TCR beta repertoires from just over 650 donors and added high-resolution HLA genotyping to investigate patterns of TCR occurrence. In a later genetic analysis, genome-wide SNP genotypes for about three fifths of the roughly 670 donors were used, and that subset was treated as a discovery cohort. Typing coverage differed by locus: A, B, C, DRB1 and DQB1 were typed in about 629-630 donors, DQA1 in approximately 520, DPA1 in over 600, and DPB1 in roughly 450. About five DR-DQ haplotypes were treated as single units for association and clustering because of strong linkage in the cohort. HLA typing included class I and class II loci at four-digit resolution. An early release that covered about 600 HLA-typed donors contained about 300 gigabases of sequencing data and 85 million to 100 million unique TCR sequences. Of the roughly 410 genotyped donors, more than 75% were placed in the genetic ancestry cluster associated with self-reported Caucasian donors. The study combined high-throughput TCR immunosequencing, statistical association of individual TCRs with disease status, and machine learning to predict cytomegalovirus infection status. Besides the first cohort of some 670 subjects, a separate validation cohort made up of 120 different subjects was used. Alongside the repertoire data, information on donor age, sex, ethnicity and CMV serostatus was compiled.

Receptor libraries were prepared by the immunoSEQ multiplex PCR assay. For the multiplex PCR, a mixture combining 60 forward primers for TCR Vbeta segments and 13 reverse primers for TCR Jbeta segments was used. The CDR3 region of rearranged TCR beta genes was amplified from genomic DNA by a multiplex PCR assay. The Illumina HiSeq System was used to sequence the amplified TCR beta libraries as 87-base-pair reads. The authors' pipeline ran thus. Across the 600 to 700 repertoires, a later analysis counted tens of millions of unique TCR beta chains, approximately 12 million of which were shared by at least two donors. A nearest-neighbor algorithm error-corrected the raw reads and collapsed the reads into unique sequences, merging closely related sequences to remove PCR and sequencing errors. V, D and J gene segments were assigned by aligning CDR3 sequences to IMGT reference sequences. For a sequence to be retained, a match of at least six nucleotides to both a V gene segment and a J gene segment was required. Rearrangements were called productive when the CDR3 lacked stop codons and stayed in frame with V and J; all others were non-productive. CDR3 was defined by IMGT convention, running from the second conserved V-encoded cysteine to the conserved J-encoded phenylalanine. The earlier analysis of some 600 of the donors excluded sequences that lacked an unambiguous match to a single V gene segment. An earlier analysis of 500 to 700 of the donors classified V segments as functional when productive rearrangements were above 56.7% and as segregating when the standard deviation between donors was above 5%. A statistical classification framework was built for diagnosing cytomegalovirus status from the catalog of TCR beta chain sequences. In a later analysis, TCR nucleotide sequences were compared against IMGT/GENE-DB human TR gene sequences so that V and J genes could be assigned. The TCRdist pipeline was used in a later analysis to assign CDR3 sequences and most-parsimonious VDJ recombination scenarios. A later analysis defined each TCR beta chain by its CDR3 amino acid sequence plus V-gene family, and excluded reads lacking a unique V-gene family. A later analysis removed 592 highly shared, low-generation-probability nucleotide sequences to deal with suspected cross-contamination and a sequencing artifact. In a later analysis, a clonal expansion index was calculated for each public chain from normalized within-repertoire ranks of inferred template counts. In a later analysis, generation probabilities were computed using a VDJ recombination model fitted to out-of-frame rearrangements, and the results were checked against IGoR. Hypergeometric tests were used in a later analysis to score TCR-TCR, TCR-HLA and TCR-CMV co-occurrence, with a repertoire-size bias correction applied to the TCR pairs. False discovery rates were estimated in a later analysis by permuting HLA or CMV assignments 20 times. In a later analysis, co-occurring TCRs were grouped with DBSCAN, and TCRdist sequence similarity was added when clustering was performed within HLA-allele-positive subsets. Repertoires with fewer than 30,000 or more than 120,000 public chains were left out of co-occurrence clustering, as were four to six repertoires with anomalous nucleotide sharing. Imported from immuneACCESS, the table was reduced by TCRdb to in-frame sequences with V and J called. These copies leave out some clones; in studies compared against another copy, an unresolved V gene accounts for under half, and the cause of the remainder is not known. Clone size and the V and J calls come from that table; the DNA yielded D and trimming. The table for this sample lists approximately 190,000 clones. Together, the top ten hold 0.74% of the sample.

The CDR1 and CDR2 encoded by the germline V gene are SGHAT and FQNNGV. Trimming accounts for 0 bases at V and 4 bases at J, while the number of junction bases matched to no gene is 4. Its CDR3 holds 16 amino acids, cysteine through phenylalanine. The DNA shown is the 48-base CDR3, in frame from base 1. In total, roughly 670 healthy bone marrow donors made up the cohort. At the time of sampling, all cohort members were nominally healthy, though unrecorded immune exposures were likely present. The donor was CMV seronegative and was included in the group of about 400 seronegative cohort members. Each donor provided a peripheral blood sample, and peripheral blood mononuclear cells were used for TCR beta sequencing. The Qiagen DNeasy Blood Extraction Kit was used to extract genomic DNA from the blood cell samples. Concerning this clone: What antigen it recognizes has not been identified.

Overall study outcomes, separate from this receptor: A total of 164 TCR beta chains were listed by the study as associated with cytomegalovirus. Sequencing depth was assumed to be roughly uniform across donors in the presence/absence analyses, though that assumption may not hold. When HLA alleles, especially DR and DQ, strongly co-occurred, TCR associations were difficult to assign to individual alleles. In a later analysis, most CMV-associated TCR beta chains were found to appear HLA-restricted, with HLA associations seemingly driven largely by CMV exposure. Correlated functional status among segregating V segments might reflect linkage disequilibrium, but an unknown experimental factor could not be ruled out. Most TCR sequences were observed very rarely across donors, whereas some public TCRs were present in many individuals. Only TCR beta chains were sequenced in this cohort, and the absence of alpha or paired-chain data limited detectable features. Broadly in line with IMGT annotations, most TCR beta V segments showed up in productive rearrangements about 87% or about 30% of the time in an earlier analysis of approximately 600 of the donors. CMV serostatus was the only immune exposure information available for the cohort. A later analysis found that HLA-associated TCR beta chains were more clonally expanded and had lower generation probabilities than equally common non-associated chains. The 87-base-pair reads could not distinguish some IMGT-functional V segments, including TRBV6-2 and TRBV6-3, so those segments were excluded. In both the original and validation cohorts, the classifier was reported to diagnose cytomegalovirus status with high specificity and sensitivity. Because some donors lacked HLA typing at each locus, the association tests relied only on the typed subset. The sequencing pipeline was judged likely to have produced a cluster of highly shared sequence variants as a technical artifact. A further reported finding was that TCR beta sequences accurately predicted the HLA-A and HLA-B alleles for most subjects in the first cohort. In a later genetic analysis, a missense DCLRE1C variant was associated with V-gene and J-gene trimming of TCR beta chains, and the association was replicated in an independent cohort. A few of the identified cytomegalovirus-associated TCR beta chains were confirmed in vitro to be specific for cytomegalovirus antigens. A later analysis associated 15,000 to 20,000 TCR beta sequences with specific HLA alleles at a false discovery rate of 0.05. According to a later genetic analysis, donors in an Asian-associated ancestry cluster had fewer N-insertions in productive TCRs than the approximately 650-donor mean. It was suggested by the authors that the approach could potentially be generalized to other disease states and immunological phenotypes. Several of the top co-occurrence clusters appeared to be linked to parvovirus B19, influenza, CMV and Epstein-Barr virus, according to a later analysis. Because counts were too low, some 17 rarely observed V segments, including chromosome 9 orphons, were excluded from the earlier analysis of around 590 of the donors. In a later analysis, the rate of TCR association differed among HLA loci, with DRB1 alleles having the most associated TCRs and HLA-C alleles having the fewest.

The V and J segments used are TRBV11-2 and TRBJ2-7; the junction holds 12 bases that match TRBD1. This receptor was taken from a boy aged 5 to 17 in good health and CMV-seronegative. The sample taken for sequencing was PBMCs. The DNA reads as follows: TGTGCCAGCAGCTTAGACCGGGACAGGGGGCGGTACGAGCAGTACTTC. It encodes CASSLDRDRGRYEQYF.